The count of the clone carrying this T cell receptor (beta chain) is one. Its specificity is unknown. This sample is drawn from a study of CD8 T cells in Susac syndrome. Study findings and constraints: In total CD8+ repertoires, about 15 Susac-specific public clones were detected, and CD8+ TEMRA repertoires contained four to six.

Sequencing of TCR beta was performed on blood CD8+ T cells and on blood CD4+ T cells. With random hexamers, reverse transcription was performed on about 0.5 to 1 ug of RNA. TCRdb itself ran the immunoSEQ multiplex PCR reads through MiXCR, one entry per CDR3 protein. The table has under 110,000 distinct CDR3 sequences, approximately 93% seen once; the top ten hold 0.41%. CDR1 is SGDLS, CDR2 YYNGEE, per germline. V gave up 4 bases and J gave up 5 bases, with 15 bases separating them. The CDR3 loop spans 14 amino acids. The sequenced material came from CD8+ T cells from PBMCs. The rearrangement uses TRBV9 and TRBJ1-2, with TRBD1 as a possible D gene (6 bases). The clonotype comes from a human donor with Susac syndrome. The CDR3 nucleotides read TGTGCCAGCAGCCAGGGGCAGGGGAGATATGGCTACACCTTC. Translation gives CASSQGQGRYGYTF.